The entry that follows covers one TCR beta chain sequence. This sample stems from a study of OX40 agonist ivuxolimab in advanced cancers. Whole-study context: Patients were given ivuxolimab, an antibody that agonizes OX40 (CD134). A history of anti-PD-1, anti-PD-L1 or anti-CTLA-4 therapy was acceptable, and 40% had some.

Clones were sequenced by immunoSEQ multiplex PCR, and TCRdb holds only the in-frame ones, with some missing. The sample carries 78,000 or so clones, 92% recorded once. With 3 bases removed from V and 5 bases from J, the gap between germline ends came to 13 bases. This CDR3 is built from 14 residues. Germline V gives CDR1 MNHEY, CDR2 SMNVEV (reference sequence). Patients had blood sampled at baseline and again on cycle 4 day 1 and cycle 7 day 1. The origin of this receptor is an adult with an advanced solid tumor such as melanoma, head and neck, liver or kidney cancer. The sequences come from CD4+ or CD8+ T cells sorted from blood, collected in a trial of the OX40 agonist ivuxolimab. The V gene is TRBV27, the J gene TRBJ2-5; TRBD1 might be the D (5 bases). CDR3 nucleotide sequence: TGTGCCAGCAGTTTGCAGGGAATCCCCGAGACCCAGTACTTC. Translating it yields CASSLQGIPETQYF.